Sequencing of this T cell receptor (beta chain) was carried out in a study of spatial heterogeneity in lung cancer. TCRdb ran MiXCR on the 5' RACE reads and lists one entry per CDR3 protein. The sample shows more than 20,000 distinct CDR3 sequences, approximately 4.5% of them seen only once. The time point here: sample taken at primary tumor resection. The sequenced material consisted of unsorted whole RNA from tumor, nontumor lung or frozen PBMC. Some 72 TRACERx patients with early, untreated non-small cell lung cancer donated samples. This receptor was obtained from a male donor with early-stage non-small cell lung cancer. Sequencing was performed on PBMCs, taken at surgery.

In DNA, the CDR3 is TGTGCCAGCAGGCGGACAGGGAACACTGAAGCTTTCTTT. It encodes CASRRTGNTEAFF. The chain recombines TRBV12-3 or TRBV12-4 with TRBJ1-1; TRBD1 matches at 7 bases. CDR3 length: 13 residues. V was pared by 6 bases and J by 1 base, with 2 bases of the junction left unmatched.